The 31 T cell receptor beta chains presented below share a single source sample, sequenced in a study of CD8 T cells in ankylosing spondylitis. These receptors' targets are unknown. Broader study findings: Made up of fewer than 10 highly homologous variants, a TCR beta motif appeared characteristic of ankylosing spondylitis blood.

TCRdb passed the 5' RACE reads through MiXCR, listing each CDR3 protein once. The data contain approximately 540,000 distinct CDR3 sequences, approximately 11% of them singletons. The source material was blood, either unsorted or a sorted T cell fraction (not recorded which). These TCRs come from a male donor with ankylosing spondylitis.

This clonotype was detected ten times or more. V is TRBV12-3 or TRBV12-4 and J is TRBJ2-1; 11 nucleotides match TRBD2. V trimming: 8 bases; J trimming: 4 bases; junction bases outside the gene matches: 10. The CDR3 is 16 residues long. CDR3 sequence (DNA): TGTGCCAGCGTCCTCGGAGGGACTAGCGGTTACAATGAGCAGTTCTTC. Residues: CASVLGGTSGYNEQFF.

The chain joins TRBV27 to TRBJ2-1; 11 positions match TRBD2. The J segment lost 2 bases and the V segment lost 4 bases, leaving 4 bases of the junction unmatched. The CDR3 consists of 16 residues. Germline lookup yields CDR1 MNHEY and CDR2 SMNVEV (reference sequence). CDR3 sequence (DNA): TGTGCCAGCAGTTCATTGGGACTAGCGGCCTACAATGAGCAGTTCTTC. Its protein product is CASSSLGLAAYNEQFF.

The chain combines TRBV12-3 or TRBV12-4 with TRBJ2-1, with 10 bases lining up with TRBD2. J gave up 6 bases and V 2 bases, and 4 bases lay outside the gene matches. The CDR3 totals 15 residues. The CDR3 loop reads CASSLTSGMFNEQFF. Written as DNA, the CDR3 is TGTGCCAGCAGTTTAACTAGCGGGATGTTCAATGAGCAGTTCTTC.

CDR3 sequence: CASSPQTGGLFGNTIYF. The CDR3 DNA follows: TGTGCCAGCAGCCCACAGACAGGGGGCCTTTTTGGAAACACCATATATTTT. The chain has TRBV11-2 and TRBJ1-3; 10 bases are shared with TRBD1. The CDR3 has 17 amino acids. Germline CDR1 reads SGHAT; CDR2 reads FQNNGV. V trimming: 5 bases; J trimming: 3 bases; junction bases outside the gene matches: 10.

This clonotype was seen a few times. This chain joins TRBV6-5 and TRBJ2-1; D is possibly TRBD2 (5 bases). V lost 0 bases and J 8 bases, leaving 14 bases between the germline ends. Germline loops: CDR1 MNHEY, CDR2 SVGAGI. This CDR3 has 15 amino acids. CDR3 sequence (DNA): TGTGCCAGCAGTTACTCGGCGGGCACTGGGTATGAGCAGTTCTTC. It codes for CASSYSAGTGYEQFF.

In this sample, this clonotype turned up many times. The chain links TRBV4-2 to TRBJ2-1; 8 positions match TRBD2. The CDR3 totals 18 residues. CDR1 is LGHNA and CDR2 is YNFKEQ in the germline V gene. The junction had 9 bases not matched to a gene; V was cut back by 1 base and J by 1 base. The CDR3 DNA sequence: TGTGCCAGCAGCCAAGTCCGATCCGGGAGGGGATCCTACAATGAGCAGTTCTTC. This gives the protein CASSQVRSGRGSYNEQFF.

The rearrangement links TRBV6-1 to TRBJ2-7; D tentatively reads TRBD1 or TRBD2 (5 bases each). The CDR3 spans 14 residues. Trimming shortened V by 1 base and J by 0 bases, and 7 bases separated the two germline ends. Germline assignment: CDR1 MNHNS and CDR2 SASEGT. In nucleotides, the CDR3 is TGTGCCAGCAGTGAAGAAGGGACCTCCTACGAGCAGTACTTC. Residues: CASSEEGTSYEQYF.

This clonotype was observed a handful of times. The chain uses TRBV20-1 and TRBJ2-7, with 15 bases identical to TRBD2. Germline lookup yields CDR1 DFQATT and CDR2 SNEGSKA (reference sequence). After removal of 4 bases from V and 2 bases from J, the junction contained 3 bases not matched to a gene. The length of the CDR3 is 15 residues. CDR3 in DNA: TGCAGTGCTACTGGGACTAGCGGGAGGCCCTACGAGCAGTACTTC. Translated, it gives CSATGTSGRPYEQYF.

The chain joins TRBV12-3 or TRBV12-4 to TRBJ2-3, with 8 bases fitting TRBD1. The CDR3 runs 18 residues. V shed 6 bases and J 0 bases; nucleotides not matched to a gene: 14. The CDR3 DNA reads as TGTGCCAGCAGCCTGGGGCAGGGGGCCCTAGCTAGCACAGATACGCAGTATTTT. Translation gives CASSLGQGALASTDTQYF.

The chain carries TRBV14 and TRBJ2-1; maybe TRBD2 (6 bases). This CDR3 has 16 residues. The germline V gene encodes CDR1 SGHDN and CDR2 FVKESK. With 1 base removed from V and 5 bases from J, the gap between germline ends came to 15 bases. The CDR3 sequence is CASSQAVGLANNEQFF. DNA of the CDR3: TGTGCCAGCAGCCAAGCGGTTGGTCTAGCGAACAATGAGCAGTTCTTC.

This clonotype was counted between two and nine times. Here the CDR3 DNA reads TGTGCCAGCAGCTTAAGAGGGCTAGCGGGAGTTTCCGAGCAGTACTTC. It is translated as CASSLRGLAGVSEQYF. The chain is built from TRBV11-2 and TRBJ2-7; 10 bases line up with TRBD2. Germline V CDR1 and CDR2: SGHAT, FQNNGV. The trim removed 2 bases at V and 6 bases at J, leaving 10 bases unmatched. The CDR3 consists of 16 residues.

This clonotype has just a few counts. The CDR3 loop reads CASSVATGDGIQYF. The CDR3 DNA follows: TGTGCCAGCAGCGTAGCTACGGGGGATGGCATTCAGTACTTC. The chain links TRBV9 to TRBJ2-4; D might be TRBD2 (6 bases). Germline V gene sequence: CDR1 SGDLS, CDR2 YYNGEE. The CDR3 covers 14 residues. The V gene lost 0 bases and the J gene lost 9 bases, with 13 bases spanning the gap.

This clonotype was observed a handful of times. This chain's CDR3 is CSAEDRDTQYF. In nucleotides, the CDR3 is TGCAGTGCTGAAGATAGAGATACGCAGTATTTT. The rearrangement uses TRBV20-1 and TRBJ2-3; D unclear. The length of the CDR3 is 11 residues. V dropped 5 bases and J dropped 5 bases, with 8 bases sitting between them. Germline assignment: CDR1 DFQATT and CDR2 SNEGSKA (reference sequence).

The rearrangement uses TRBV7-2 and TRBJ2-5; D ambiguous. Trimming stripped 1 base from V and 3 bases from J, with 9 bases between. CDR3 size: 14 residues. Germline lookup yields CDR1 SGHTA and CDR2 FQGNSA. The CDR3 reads CASSLEVTKETQYF. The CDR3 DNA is TGTGCCAGCAGCTTAGAGGTGACCAAAGAGACCCAGTACTTC.

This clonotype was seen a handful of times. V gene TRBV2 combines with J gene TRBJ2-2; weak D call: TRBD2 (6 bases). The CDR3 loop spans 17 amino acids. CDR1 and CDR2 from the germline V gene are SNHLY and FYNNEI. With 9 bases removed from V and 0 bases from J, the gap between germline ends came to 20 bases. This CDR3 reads CARKLGARGANTGELFF. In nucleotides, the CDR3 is TGTGCCAGAAAACTTGGAGCGCGGGGAGCGAACACCGGGGAGCTGTTTTTT.

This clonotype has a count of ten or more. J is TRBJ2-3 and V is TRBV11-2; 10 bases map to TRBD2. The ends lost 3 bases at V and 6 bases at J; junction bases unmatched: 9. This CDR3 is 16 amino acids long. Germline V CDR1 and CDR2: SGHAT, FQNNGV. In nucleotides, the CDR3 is TGTGCCAGCAGCTTCCCCGCTAGCGGGAGATTGGATACGCAGTATTTT. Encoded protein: CASSFPASGRLDTQYF.

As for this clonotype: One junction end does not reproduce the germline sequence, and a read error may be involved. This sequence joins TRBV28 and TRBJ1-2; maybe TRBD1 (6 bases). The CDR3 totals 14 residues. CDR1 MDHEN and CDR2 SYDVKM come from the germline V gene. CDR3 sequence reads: CASNSRGGAPGYTF. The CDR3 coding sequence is TGTGCCAGCAACTCGCGGGGGGGGGCGCCCGGCTACACCTTT.

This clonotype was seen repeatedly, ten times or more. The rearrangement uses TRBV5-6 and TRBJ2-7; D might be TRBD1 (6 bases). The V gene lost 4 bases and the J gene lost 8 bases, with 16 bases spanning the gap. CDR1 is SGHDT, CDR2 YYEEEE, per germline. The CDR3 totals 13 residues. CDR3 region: CASSPGHDVKQYF. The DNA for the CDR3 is TGTGCCAGCAGCCCGGGACACGATGTCAAGCAGTACTTC.

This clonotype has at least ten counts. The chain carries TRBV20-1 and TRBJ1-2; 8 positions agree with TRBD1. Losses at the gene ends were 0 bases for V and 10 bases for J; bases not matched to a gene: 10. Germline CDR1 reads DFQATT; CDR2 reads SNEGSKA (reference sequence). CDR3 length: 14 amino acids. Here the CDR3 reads CSARDPGGSSFYTF. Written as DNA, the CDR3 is TGCAGTGCTAGAGATCCAGGGGGCTCCTCTTTCTACACCTTC.

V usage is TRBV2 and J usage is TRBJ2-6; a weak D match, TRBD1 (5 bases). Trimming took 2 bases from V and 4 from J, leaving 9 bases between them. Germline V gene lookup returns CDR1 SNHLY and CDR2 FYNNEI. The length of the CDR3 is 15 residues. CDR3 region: CASSEQGYGANVLTF. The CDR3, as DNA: TGTGCCAGCAGTGAACAGGGATACGGGGCCAACGTCCTGACTTTC. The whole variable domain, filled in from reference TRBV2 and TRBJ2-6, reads EPEVTQTPSHQVTQMGQEVILRCVPISNHLYFYWYRQILGQKVEFLVSFYNNEISEKSEIFDDQFSVERPDGSNFTLKIRSTKLEDSAMYFCASSEQGYGANVLTFGAGSRLTVL.

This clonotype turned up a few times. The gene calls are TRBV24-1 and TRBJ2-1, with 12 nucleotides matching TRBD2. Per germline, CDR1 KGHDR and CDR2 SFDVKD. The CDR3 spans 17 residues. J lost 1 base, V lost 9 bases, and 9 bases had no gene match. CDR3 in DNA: TGTGCCACCGGGACTAGCGGGCTTCCTACGTCCTACAATGAGCAGTTCTTC. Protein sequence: CATGTSGLPTSYNEQFF.

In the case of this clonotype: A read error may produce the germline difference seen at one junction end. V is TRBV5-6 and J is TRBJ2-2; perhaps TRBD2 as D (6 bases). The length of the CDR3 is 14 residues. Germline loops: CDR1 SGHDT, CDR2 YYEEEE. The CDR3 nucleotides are TGTGCCAGGAGCAGCGGGCTCCACACCTGGGAGCTGTTTTTT. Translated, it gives CARSSGLHTWELFF.

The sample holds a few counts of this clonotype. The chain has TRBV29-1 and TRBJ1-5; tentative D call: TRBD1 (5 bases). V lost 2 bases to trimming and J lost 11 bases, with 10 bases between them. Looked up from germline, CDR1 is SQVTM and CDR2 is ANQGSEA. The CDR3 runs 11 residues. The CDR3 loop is CSVEWGRSQHF. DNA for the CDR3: TGCAGCGTTGAATGGGGCAGGTCCCAGCATTTT.

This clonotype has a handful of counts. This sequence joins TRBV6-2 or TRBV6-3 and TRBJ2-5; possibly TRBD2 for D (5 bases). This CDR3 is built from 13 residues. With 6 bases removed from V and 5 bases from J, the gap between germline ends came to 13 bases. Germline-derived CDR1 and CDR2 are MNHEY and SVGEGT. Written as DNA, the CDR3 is TGTGCCAGCAGACTTAGCGCGACGGAGACCCAGTACTTC. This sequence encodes CASRLSATETQYF.

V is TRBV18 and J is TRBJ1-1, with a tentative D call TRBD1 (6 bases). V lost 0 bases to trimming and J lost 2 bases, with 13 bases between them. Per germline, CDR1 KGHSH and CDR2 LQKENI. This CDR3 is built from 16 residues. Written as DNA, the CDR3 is TGTGCCAGCTCACCACCGGGCCGAGGGGGAAACACTGAAGCTTTCTTT. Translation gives CASSPPGRGGNTEAFF. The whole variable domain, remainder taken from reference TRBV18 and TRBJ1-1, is NAGVMQNPRHLVRRRGQEARLRCSPMKGHSHVYWYRQLPEEGLKFMVYLQKENIIDESGMPKERFSAEFPKEGPSILRIQQVVRGDSAAYFCASSPPGRGGNTEAFFGQGTRLTVV.

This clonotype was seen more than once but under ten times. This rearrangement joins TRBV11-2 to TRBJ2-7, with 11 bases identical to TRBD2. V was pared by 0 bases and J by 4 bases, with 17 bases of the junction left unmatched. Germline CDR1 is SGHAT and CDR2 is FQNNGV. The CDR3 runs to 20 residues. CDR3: CASSLELGLAGGRDQYEQYV. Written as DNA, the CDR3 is TGTGCCAGCAGCTTAGAACTTGGGCTAGCGGGGGGTAGAGATCAATACGAGCAGTACGTC.

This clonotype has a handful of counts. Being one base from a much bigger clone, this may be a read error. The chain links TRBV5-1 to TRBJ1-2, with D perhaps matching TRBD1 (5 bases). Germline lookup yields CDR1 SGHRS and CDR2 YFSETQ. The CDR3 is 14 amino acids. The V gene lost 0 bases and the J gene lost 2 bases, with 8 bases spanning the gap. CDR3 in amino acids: CASSLVPGNYGYTF. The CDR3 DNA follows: TGCGCCAGCAGCTTGGTTCCAGGGAACTATGGCTACACCTTC.

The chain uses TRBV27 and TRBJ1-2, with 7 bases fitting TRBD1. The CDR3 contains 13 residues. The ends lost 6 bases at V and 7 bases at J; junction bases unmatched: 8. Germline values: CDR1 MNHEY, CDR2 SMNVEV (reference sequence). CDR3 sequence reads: CASSIDRVRGYTF. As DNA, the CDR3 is TGTGCCAGCAGCATAGACAGGGTTCGTGGCTACACCTTC.

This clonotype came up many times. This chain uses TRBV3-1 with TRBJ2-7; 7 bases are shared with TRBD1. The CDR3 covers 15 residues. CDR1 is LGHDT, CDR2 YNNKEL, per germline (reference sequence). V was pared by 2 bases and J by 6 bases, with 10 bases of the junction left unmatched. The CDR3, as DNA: TGTGCCAGCAGCCAACCTCAACAGGGGCCAGGCGAGCAGTACTTC. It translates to CASSQPQQGPGEQYF.

In DNA form, the CDR3 reads TGTGCCAGCAGTTACTGGACAGCCTATGAAGCTTTCTTT. Protein product: CASSYWTAYEAFF. The chain carries TRBV6-2 or TRBV6-3 and TRBJ1-1, with D tentatively TRBD1 (6 bases). Germline loops: CDR1 MNHEY, CDR2 SVGEGT. This CDR3 has 13 amino acids. The V gene lost 1 base and the J gene lost 7 bases, with 10 bases spanning the gap.

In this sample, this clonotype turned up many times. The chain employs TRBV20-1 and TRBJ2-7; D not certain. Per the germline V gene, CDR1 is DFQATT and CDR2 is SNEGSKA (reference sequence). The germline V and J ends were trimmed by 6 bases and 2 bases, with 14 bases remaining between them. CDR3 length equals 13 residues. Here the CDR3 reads CSASTGSTYEQYV. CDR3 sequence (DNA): TGCAGTGCGTCTACCGGTTCAACCTACGAGCAGTACGTC.